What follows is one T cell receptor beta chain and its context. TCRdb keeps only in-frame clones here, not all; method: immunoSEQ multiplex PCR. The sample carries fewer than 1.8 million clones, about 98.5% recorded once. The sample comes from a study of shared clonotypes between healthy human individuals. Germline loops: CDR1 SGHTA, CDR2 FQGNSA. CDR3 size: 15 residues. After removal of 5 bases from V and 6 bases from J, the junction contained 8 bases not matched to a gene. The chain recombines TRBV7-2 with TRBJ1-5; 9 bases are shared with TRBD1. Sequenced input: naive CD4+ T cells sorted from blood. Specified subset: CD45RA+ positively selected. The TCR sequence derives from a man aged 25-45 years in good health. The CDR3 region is CASSQGQGRGQPQHF. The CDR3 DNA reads TGTGCCAGCAGCCAGGGACAGGGTAGGGGTCAGCCCCAGCATTTT.